A single sample gave rise to the 22 T cell receptor beta chains below, sequenced in a study of identical twins. TCRdb reanalysed the 5' RACE reads using MiXCR and keeps one entry per CDR3 protein. The table shows around 290,000 distinct CDR3 sequences, with roughly 10% occurring only once. This sample was shared with a second study, whose subject was yellow fever vaccine responses in identical twins.

Material for sequencing was CD8+ T cells sorted from blood. The receptors derive from a woman aged 18-29 years in good health.

The sample holds a few counts of this clonotype. V usage is TRBV12-3 or TRBV12-4 and J usage is TRBJ2-2; 9 bases match TRBD1. J lost 6 bases, V lost 7 bases, and 12 bases had no gene match. The length of the CDR3 is 16 residues. CDR3 amino acids: CASTLGTGYFAGELFF. DNA for the CDR3: TGTGCCAGCACTTTGGGGACAGGGTACTTTGCCGGGGAGCTGTTTTTT.

Only a few counts were recorded for this clonotype. The CDR3 DNA is TGTGCCAGCAGACCCCTGGGGGGGATCCCACCTACAGATACGCAGTATTTT. This encodes CASRPLGGIPPTDTQYF. The rearrangement uses TRBV6-1 and TRBJ2-3, with TRBD2 matching over 7 bases. The CDR3 consists of 17 residues. Germline-derived CDR1 and CDR2 are MNHNS and SASEGT. V dropped 6 bases and J dropped 3; count of bases not matched to a gene: 15.

This clonotype was seen repeatedly, ten times or more. The chain links TRBV20-1 to TRBJ2-1; TRBD2 might be the D (6 bases). The CDR3 sequence is 12 residues long. Germline V CDR1 and CDR2: DFQATT, SNEGSKA (reference sequence). Trimming removed 4 bases at V and 7 bases at J, with 11 bases between. CDR3: CSAKKGGNEQFF. DNA of the CDR3: TGCAGTGCTAAAAAAGGAGGGAATGAGCAGTTCTTC.

At least ten counts were recorded for this clonotype. The chain carries TRBV28 and TRBJ2-2, with a tentative D call TRBD2 (6 bases). The CDR3 has 18 residues. Trimming pared 1 base from V and 2 bases from J, leaving 17 bases between. Germline CDR1 and CDR2: MDHEN and SYDVKM. The CDR3 nucleotides read TGTGCCAGCAGTTTATTCAGGAGGGGCACTCTCAACACCGGGGAGCTGTTTTTT. Encoded protein: CASSLFRRGTLNTGELFF.

This clonotype was seen only a few times. The V and J genes are TRBV7-2 and TRBJ2-7; D possibly corresponds to TRBD2 (5 bases). This CDR3 has 12 residues. The germline gives CDR1 SGHTA, CDR2 FQGNSA. Trimming pared 4 bases from V and 6 bases from J, leaving 10 bases between. For the CDR3, the DNA is TGTGCCAGCAGCTGGGGAGAGGGCGAGCAGTACTTC. This gives the protein CASSWGEGEQYF.

This sequence joins TRBV5-1 and TRBJ2-5; 7 nucleotides line up with TRBD1. The junction had 11 bases not matched to a gene; V was cut back by 4 bases and J by 5 bases. Germline CDR1 and CDR2: SGHRS and YFSETQ. The CDR3 extends over 15 amino acids. This CDR3 reads CASSPPRQGGETQYF. The CDR3 coding sequence is TGCGCCAGCAGCCCCCCTCGACAGGGTGGGGAGACCCAGTACTTC.

This clonotype has only a few counts. The V gene is TRBV6-1, the J gene TRBJ2-2; possibly TRBD1 for D (5 bases). The CDR3 length is 17 residues. V lost 8 bases to trimming and J lost 2 bases, with 21 bases between them. Germline V gene lookup returns CDR1 MNHNS and CDR2 SASEGT. The CDR3 DNA reads as TGTGCCAGCTCCCGTAGAGGACAAAATATCAACACCGGGGAGCTGTTTTTT. The encoded protein is CASSRRGQNINTGELFF.

The sample holds many counts of this clonotype. The J gene is TRBJ2-3, the V gene TRBV27; 7 bases line up with TRBD1. CDR1 and CDR2 from the germline V gene are MNHEY and SMNVEV (reference sequence). The V and J ends lost 7 bases and 2 bases, in that order; junction bases with no gene match: 9. The CDR3 covers 15 residues. The CDR3 sequence: CASTPLTGNTDTQYF. CDR3 coding DNA: TGTGCCAGCACTCCTCTGACAGGGAACACAGATACGCAGTATTTT.

This clonotype was counted many times. V is TRBV20-1 and J is TRBJ1-5, with D uncertain. Germline V gene lookup returns CDR1 DFQATT and CDR2 SNEGSKA (reference sequence). This CDR3 region has 10 residues. Trimming stripped 1 base from V and 15 bases from J, with 10 bases between. CDR3 sequence: CSARGPPWHF. DNA for the CDR3: TGCAGTGCTAGAGGCCCGCCTTGGCATTTT.

This rearrangement joins TRBV4-1 to TRBJ1-2; D is ambiguous. Deletions cut 1 base from V and 3 bases from J, with 12 bases between. The length of the CDR3 is 15 residues. Looked up from germline, CDR1 is MGHRA and CDR2 is YSYEKL. CDR3 sequence (DNA): TGCGCCAGCAGCCAAGTCCCGGGAGCCGACTATGGCTACACCTTC. It encodes CASSQVPGADYGYTF.

Only a few counts were recorded for this clonotype. The rearrangement uses TRBV28 and TRBJ2-5, with 12 bases lining up with TRBD2. J was trimmed by 5 bases and V by 6 bases; bases with no gene match: 7. The CDR3 has 15 residues. The germline V gene encodes CDR1 MDHEN and CDR2 SYDVKM. The CDR3 loop reads CASSEASGGAETQYF. CDR3 DNA: TGTGCCAGCAGCGAAGCTAGCGGGGGGGCCGAGACCCAGTACTTC.

This clonotype appeared many times. CDR3 bases: TGCGCCAGCAGCTTGAAACAGGGAAACACCGGGGAGCTGTTTTTT. It translates to CASSLKQGNTGELFF. The rearrangement uses TRBV5-1 and TRBJ2-2; tentatively, D is TRBD1 (6 bases). This CDR3 contains 15 residues. V was cut by 1 base and J by 2 bases, with 9 bases left in between. The V gene's germline CDR1 is SGHRS and CDR2 YFSETQ.

The rearrangement joins TRBV7-9 to TRBJ2-1, with 14 bases fitting TRBD2. Germline V lookup: CDR1 SEHNR, CDR2 FQNEAQ (reference sequence). CDR3 length equals 15 residues. The V gene end was trimmed by 4 bases and the J gene end by 9 bases; junction bases not matched to a gene: 5. The CDR3 is CASSSPGLAGVEQFF. CDR3 coding DNA: TGTGCCAGCAGCTCGCCGGGACTAGCGGGAGTTGAGCAGTTCTTC.

Worth noting for this clonotype: Germline and junction disagree at one end, which may indicate a read error. V and J are TRBV20-1 and TRBJ2-3; 12 bases fit TRBD2. This CDR3 has 16 amino acids. Germline loops: CDR1 DFQATT, CDR2 SNEGSKA (reference sequence). This CDR3 is CCARTLAGGDLNTQYF. In DNA, the CDR3 is TGCTGTGCTAGGACACTAGCGGGGGGTGACTTGAATACGCAGTATTTT.

The chain has TRBV12-3 or TRBV12-4 and TRBJ2-7, with 10 positions matching TRBD1. The J segment lost 5 bases and the V segment lost 5 bases, leaving 9 bases of the junction unmatched. This CDR3 contains 15 residues. In nucleotides, the CDR3 is TGTGCCAGCAGTCGGTCCGGGACAGGGGAACACGAGCAGTACTTC. It translates to CASSRSGTGEHEQYF.

This clonotype was counted many times. This rearrangement joins TRBV3-1 to TRBJ2-3; 11 bases fit TRBD2. This CDR3 has 16 amino acids. Germline trimming cut 2 bases from V and 3 bases from J; bases unmatched to any gene: 4. Germline assignment: CDR1 LGHDT and CDR2 YNNKEL (reference sequence). The chain's CDR3 is CASSQIAGGFTDTQYF. The CDR3 DNA is TGTGCCAGCAGCCAAATAGCGGGAGGGTTTACAGATACGCAGTATTTT.

At least ten counts were recorded for this clonotype. The chain couples TRBV5-1 to TRBJ2-3; unclear D gene. The CDR3 has 12 residues. CDR1 and CDR2 from the germline V gene are SGHRS and YFSETQ. Trimming left V 0 bases short and J 6 bases short, with 5 bases between. In DNA, the CDR3 is TGCGCCAGCAGCTTGGTCGGGGATACGCAGTATTTT. Translated: CASSLVGDTQYF.

This clonotype was recorded at least ten times. V gene TRBV20-1 combines with J gene TRBJ2-7, with 7 bases identical to TRBD2. Germline CDR1 is DFQATT and CDR2 is SNEGSKA (reference sequence). V gave up 2 bases and J gave up 0 bases; unmatched junction bases: 4. The CDR3 loop spans 14 amino acids. CDR3 coding DNA: TGCAGTGCTAGAAGCACTAGCGACTCCTACGAGCAGTACTTC. This gives the protein CSARSTSDSYEQYF.

V and J are TRBV10-2 and TRBJ2-7, with 8 bases lining up with TRBD2. The CDR3 contains 15 residues. Germline CDR1 WSHSY, CDR2 SAAADI. V dropped 3 bases and J dropped 4; count of bases not matched to a gene: 8. The CDR3 nucleotides are TGCGCCAGCAGTGATAGGATTAGCGGGATGTACGAGCAGTACTTC. Translation: CASSDRISGMYEQYF.

This clonotype was seen many times. V gene TRBV27 combines with J gene TRBJ2-1; D is undetermined. In germline, CDR1 is MNHEY, CDR2 SMNVEV (reference sequence). This CDR3 has 12 amino acids. The V end lost 2 bases, the J end lost 2 bases, and 1 base lay between the germline ends. CDR3 in amino acids: CASSLPYNEQFF. In DNA form, the CDR3 reads TGTGCCAGCAGTTTACCCTACAATGAGCAGTTCTTC.

The chain recombines TRBV7-9 with TRBJ1-1; TRBD1 is a possible D gene (5 bases). Germline V gene data show CDR1 as SEHNR and CDR2 as FQNEAQ (reference sequence). V was trimmed by 4 bases and J by 3 bases, leaving 12 bases between them. This CDR3 has 14 amino acids. CDR3 sequence (DNA): TGTGCCAGCAGCTCCACCCCAGGGTACACTGAAGCTTTCTTT. Its protein is CASSSTPGYTEAFF.

This clonotype was found many times. The J gene is TRBJ1-6, the V gene TRBV10-3; TRBD1 might be the D (6 bases). CDR3 size: 15 residues. V was clipped by 3 bases and J by 13 bases, with 19 bases between them. Germline loops: CDR1 ENHRY, CDR2 SYGVKD. CDR3 DNA sequence: TGTGCCATCAGTGACAACCAAGAAGGGCAGGGGCCCCTCCACTTT. Protein: CAISDNQEGQGPLHF.